A selection of T cell receptor beta chains follows, all from one sample in a study of CD8 T cells in ankylosing spondylitis. TCRdb passed the 5' RACE reads through MiXCR, listing each CDR3 protein once. The sample lists 450,000 or so distinct CDR3 sequences, roughly 27% occurring once. The sequenced sample consisted of blood, either unsorted or a sorted T cell fraction (not recorded which). The origin of the receptors is a male donor with ankylosing spondylitis. Both conserved end residues are part of each CDR3. The D gene is left open where the match is weak. Part of the rows lack a size; the others show once, few, many or a class for expanded clones.

CDR3 protein: CATSDFGLGLALSTDTQYF
CDR3 DNA: TGTGCCACCAGTGATTTCGGGCTCGGACTAGCGCTTAGCACAGATACGCAGTATTTT
D gene: TRBD2
J gene: TRBJ2-3
V gene: TRBV24-1
clone size: .
CDR3 length: 19

CDR3 protein: CASSYLETGRYNEQFF
CDR3 DNA: TGTGCCAGCAGCTACCTCGAGACAGGGAGATACAATGAGCAGTTCTTC
D gene: TRBD1
J gene: TRBJ2-1
V gene: TRBV11-2
clone size: .
CDR3 length: 16

CDR3 protein: CASSATGGSYGYTF
CDR3 DNA: TGCGCCAGCAGCGCGACAGGGGGTAGCTATGGCTACACCTTC
D gene: TRBD1
J gene: TRBJ1-2
V gene: TRBV5-1
clone size: .
CDR3 length: 14

CDR3 protein: CAWSVLKREAGELFF
CDR3 DNA: TGTGCCTGGAGTGTACTGAAGCGGGAGGCCGGGGAGCTGTTTTTT
D gene: TRBD2
J gene: TRBJ2-2
V gene: TRBV30
clone size: few
CDR3 length: 15

CDR3 protein: CSYGTSGEETQYF
CDR3 DNA: TGCAGTTACGGGACTAGCGGTGAAGAGACCCAGTACTTC
D gene: TRBD2
J gene: TRBJ2-5
V gene: TRBV29-1
clone size: few
CDR3 length: 13

CDR3 protein: CSASRWLDRSYEQYF
CDR3 DNA: TGCAGTGCCTCTAGGTGGCTGGACAGGTCCTACGAGCAGTACTTC
D gene: TRBD1
J gene: TRBJ2-7
V gene: TRBV20-1
clone size: .
CDR3 length: 15

CDR3 protein: CASSLLRSPGRF
CDR3 DNA: TGTGCCAGCAGCTTACTTAGATCGCCGGGGCGTTTT
D gene: .
J gene: TRBJ2-3
V gene: TRBV7-8
clone size: few
CDR3 length: 12

CDR3 protein: CASSFRDDGTNYGYTF
CDR3 DNA: TGTGCCAGCAGCTTTCGGGACGACGGAACTAACTATGGCTACACCTTC
D gene: .
J gene: TRBJ1-2
V gene: TRBV7-9
clone size: .
CDR3 length: 16

CDR3 protein: CASSSGDHYNEQFF
CDR3 DNA: TGTGCCAGCAGTTCCGGGGACCACTACAATGAGCAGTTCTTC
D gene: .
J gene: TRBJ2-1
V gene: TRBV12-3/TRBV12-4
clone size: many
CDR3 length: 14

CDR3 protein: CASSLTGGPNTEAFF
CDR3 DNA: TGTGCCAGCAGCTTAACGGGGGGGCCGAACACTGAAGCTTTCTTT
D gene: .
J gene: TRBJ1-1
V gene: TRBV7-2
clone size: once
CDR3 length: 15

CDR3 protein: CASSAPSSGTYEQYF
CDR3 DNA: TGCGCCAGCAGCGCCCCGAGTAGCGGGACTTACGAGCAGTACTTC
D gene: TRBD2
J gene: TRBJ2-7
V gene: TRBV5-1
clone size: .
CDR3 length: 15

CDR3 protein: CASSEVAGANVLTF
CDR3 DNA: TGTGCCAGCAGTGAAGTAGCTGGGGCCAACGTCCTGACTTTC
D gene: .
J gene: TRBJ2-6
V gene: TRBV2
clone size: .
CDR3 length: 14

CDR3 protein: CASRLAGGYGIYEQYF
CDR3 DNA: TGTGCCAGCAGACTAGCGGGAGGCTATGGGATCTACGAGCAGTACTTC
D gene: TRBD2
J gene: TRBJ2-7
V gene: TRBV6-2/TRBV6-3
clone size: .
CDR3 length: 16

CDR3 protein: CASSPDRQSMNTEAFF
CDR3 DNA: TGTGCCAGCAGCCCCGACCGACAGAGCATGAACACTGAAGCTTTCTTT
D gene: .
J gene: TRBJ1-1
V gene: TRBV7-8
clone size: few
CDR3 length: 16

CDR3 protein: CSASTWGQGTGNTIYF
CDR3 DNA: TGCAGTGCTAGTACGTGGGGACAGGGGACAGGAAACACCATATATTTT
D gene: TRBD1
J gene: TRBJ1-3
V gene: TRBV20-1
clone size: many
CDR3 length: 16

CDR3 protein: CASSQEFGVAGGETQYF
CDR3 DNA: TGCGCCAGCAGCCAAGAATTCGGGGTAGCGGGGGGGGAGACCCAGTACTTC
D gene: TRBD2
J gene: TRBJ2-5
V gene: TRBV4-1
clone size: few
CDR3 length: 17

CDR3 protein: CSATKGGYTDTQYF
CDR3 DNA: TGCAGTGCTACCAAGGGAGGTTACACAGATACGCAGTATTTT
D gene: .
J gene: TRBJ2-3
V gene: TRBV20-1
clone size: .
CDR3 length: 14

CDR3 protein: CASGASYEGTDTQYF
CDR3 DNA: TGTGCCAGCGGGGCCTCCTACGAGGGCACAGATACGCAGTATTTT
D gene: .
J gene: TRBJ2-3
V gene: TRBV12-3/TRBV12-4
clone size: .
CDR3 length: 15

CDR3 protein: CASSQTGRDQPQHF
CDR3 DNA: TGTGCCAGCAGCCAGACAGGTAGAGATCAGCCCCAGCATTTT
D gene: .
J gene: TRBJ1-5
V gene: TRBV5-5
clone size: few
CDR3 length: 14

CDR3 protein: CASSLRPANYGYTF
CDR3 DNA: TGTGCCAGCAGTTTACGTCCCGCTAACTATGGCTACACCTTC
D gene: .
J gene: TRBJ1-2
V gene: TRBV27
clone size: few
CDR3 length: 14

CDR3 protein: CASSLDQVVYGYTF
CDR3 DNA: TGTGCCAGCAGCTTAGATCAGGTCGTCTATGGCTACACCTTC
D gene: .
J gene: TRBJ1-2
V gene: TRBV7-2
clone size: many
CDR3 length: 14

CDR3 protein: CSVRVWGTGELFF
CDR3 DNA: TGCAGCGTCCGGGTCTGGGGCACCGGGGAGCTGTTTTTT
D gene: .
J gene: TRBJ2-2
V gene: TRBV29-1
clone size: .
CDR3 length: 13

CDR3 protein: CASSHGQLLTNYGYTF
CDR3 DNA: TGCGCCAGCAGCCATGGACAGTTATTGACTAACTATGGCTACACCTTC
D gene: .
J gene: TRBJ1-2
V gene: TRBV5-1
clone size: once
CDR3 length: 16

CDR3 protein: CASNPGGGQDEQFF
CDR3 DNA: TGCGCCAGCAACCCGGGGGGGGGCCAGGATGAGCAGTTCTTC
D gene: TRBD2
J gene: TRBJ2-1
V gene: TRBV5-1
clone size: .
CDR3 length: 14

CDR3 protein: CATSGAGFYNEQFF
CDR3 DNA: TGTGCCACCAGCGGGGCAGGCTTCTACAATGAGCAGTTCTTC
D gene: .
J gene: TRBJ2-1
V gene: TRBV24-1
clone size: few
CDR3 length: 14

CDR3 protein: CSVGGRAPSYEQYF
CDR3 DNA: TGCAGCGTTGGGGGGCGGGCTCCCTCCTACGAGCAGTACTTC
D gene: .
J gene: TRBJ2-7
V gene: TRBV29-1
clone size: .
CDR3 length: 14

CDR3 protein: CSASVGLRNTEAFF
CDR3 DNA: TGCAGTGCTAGTGTGGGACTCAGGAACACTGAAGCTTTCTTT
D gene: .
J gene: TRBJ1-1
V gene: TRBV20-1
clone size: .
CDR3 length: 14

CDR3 protein: CASSFLERGDGYTF
CDR3 DNA: TGTGCCAGCAGTTTTTTAGAAAGAGGGGATGGCTACACCTTC
D gene: .
J gene: TRBJ1-2
V gene: TRBV12-3/TRBV12-4
clone size: few
CDR3 length: 14

CDR3 protein: CSVDLGKSTDTQYF
CDR3 DNA: TGCAGCGTTGATTTAGGGAAAAGCACAGATACGCAGTATTTT
D gene: .
J gene: TRBJ2-3
V gene: TRBV29-1
clone size: few
CDR3 length: 14

CDR3 protein: CASSATPGQGKYEQYF
CDR3 DNA: TGTGCCAGCAGCGCGACGCCGGGACAGGGGAAGTACGAGCAGTACTTC
D gene: TRBD1
J gene: TRBJ2-7
V gene: TRBV9
clone size: .
CDR3 length: 16

CDR3 protein: CASSFLGGGELFF
CDR3 DNA: TGTGCCAGCAGCTTTCTTGGTGGCGGGGAGCTGTTTTTT
D gene: .
J gene: TRBJ2-2
V gene: TRBV7-9
clone size: few
CDR3 length: 13

CDR3 protein: CASSQDTSYRRLGYNEQFF
CDR3 DNA: TGTGCCAGCAGCCAAGATACTTCTTATAGGAGATTGGGCTACAATGAGCAGTTCTTC
D gene: .
J gene: TRBJ2-1
V gene: TRBV3-1
clone size: few
CDR3 length: 19

CDR3 protein: CASSLRLPNTGELFF
CDR3 DNA: TGTGCCAGCAGTTTGCGACTTCCTAACACCGGGGAGCTGTTTTTT
D gene: .
J gene: TRBJ2-2
V gene: TRBV12-3/TRBV12-4
clone size: few
CDR3 length: 15